The T cell receptor beta chain under discussion was sequenced for a study of blood T cell repertoires in COVID-19 (dated by TCRdb to 2019 to 2021). Study-wide context: Collaborator samples came from the United States, Italy and Spain and covered acute and convalescent phases of COVID-19. Samples were obtained from the ongoing ImmuneRACE study (first 160 participants) and from 1,200 or so subjects provided by 6 global collaborators. A de-identified subject ID, COVID-19 status, age in years and sex were almost always included in the sample metadata. The repertoires were released in a freely available public database meant as a resource for research on the immune response to SARS-CoV-2. The prospective study material was composed of cDNA or gDNA derived from T cells, B-cell-depleted T cells, or PBMCs. Subjects who had been exposed to COVID-19, were actively infected with it, or had recovered from it provided the deeply sampled blood TCRbeta repertoires that made up the dataset. Where HLA class I and class II types were available, the types were taken from metadata supplied by the sample provider, not from assay-based typing. Overall study results and their limits: Clinical and demographic metadata were provided uncurated, with the amount varying by source and participant.

Comments on this clone: The antigen this receptor binds is unknown. There are no base qualities to consult, and no much larger clone falls within one base.

Reading the germline V gene (reference sequence) gives CDR1 SGHKS and CDR2 YYEKEE. The V end gives up 4 bases and the J end 6 bases, leaving 12 bases in the junction not matched to a gene. Taken from cysteine to phenylalanine, the CDR3 has 17 residues. Of all the DNA, just the CDR3 is kept, 51 bases in frame from base 1. At one collaborating source in Seattle, patients were enrolled during active infection and were followed longitudinally through the course of disease. The collaborating institutions used their own protocols to collect whole blood in K2EDTA tubes. For TCRbeta analysis, collaborators shipped samples in one of three forms: frozen whole blood, isolated PBMCs, or DNA extracted from either of those sample types. The immunoSEQ Assay, a bias-controlled multiplex PCR, was used to amplify TCRbeta CDR3 regions from genomic DNA. Concerning the study's data processing: The number of nucleated cells in each sample was estimated from the amplification of reference gene primers within the assay. Sequence reads were collapsed and filtered to measure the absolute abundance of every unique TCRbeta CDR3 rearrangement. For each sample, productive Simpson clonality was calculated by taking the square root of Simpson's diversity index across productive rearrangements. The table was pulled from immuneACCESS by TCRdb, which kept in-frame rearrangements only. Such tables lose some clones; where checked, under half of the loss comes from unresolved V genes, and the rest has no known cause. Clone size and V and J calls were adopted from that table, with D and trimming inferred from the DNA. The sample has hundreds of thousands of clones on record, 89% of them singletons. The ten top clones hold about 0.91% of the sample.

The rearranged chain carries TRBV5-5 and TRBJ2-1, and 11 junction bases match TRBD2. This TCR was recovered from a man younger than 35 with COVID-19, enrolled during active disease. Sequenced material: peripheral blood. The CDR3 protein: CASSPVLVAGGPNEQFF. The DNA is TGTGCCAGCAGCCCGGTCCTCGTAGCGGGGGGGCCCAATGAGCAGTTCTTC. Where the CDR3 stops, the reference TRBV5-5 and TRBJ2-1 genes take over; the full variable domain is DAGVTQSPTHLIKTRGQQVTLRCSPISGHKSVSWYQQVLGQGPQFIFQYYEKEERGRGNFPDRFSARQFPNYSSELNVNALLLGDSALYLCASSPVLVAGGPNEQFFGPGTRLTVL.